The 25 T cell receptor beta chains reported below all come from one sample, sequenced in a study of naive and memory T cell subsets. Two oligonucleotides, mixed equimolar, formed the beta constant-region primer covering TRBC1 and TRBC2. Ligated cDNA was amplified by four rounds of PCR with nested alpha and beta constant-region primers and SP2. TCRdb analysed the UMI-ligation and nested PCR reads with MiXCR anew, one entry per CDR3 protein. The sample consists of 150,000 or so distinct CDR3 sequences, over 20% of them appearing once. Their antigens remain unidentified. Study results and caveats: Possibly reflecting memory cells re-expressing CD45RA, a few larger clonotypes occurred in naive repertoires, especially CD8.

The sequenced sample was naive CD4+ T cells from blood. The source of these receptors is a human donor in good health.

This rearrangement joins TRBV5-1 to TRBJ2-7, with a weak D call TRBD2 (6 bases). The CDR3 contains 13 residues. Germline V lookup: CDR1 SGHRS, CDR2 YFSETQ. V lost 0 bases to trimming and J lost 8 bases, with 12 bases between them. The CDR3 loop is CASSLVGSGQQYF. In DNA, the CDR3 is TGCGCCAGCAGCTTGGTCGGGAGCGGCCAGCAGTACTTC.

The sample holds a few counts of this clonotype. The chain has TRBV20-1 and TRBJ1-5; TRBD1 matches 10 bases. Trimming cost V 5 bases and J 7 bases; bases outside gene matches: 8. Germline loops: CDR1 DFQATT, CDR2 SNEGSKA (reference sequence). This CDR3 has 14 amino acids. CDR3 region: CSAGMTGGRQPQHF. DNA for the CDR3: TGCAGTGCTGGCATGACAGGGGGCAGGCAGCCCCAGCATTTT.

V and J are TRBV19 and TRBJ2-1; D not resolved. V was clipped by 0 bases and J by 4 bases, with 13 bases between them. CDR3 length equals 16 residues. CDR1 is LNHDA, CDR2 SQIVND, per germline (reference sequence). The CDR3 is CASSIDGSGSYNEQFF. The CDR3 DNA sequence: TGTGCCAGTAGTATAGATGGGTCAGGTTCTTACAATGAGCAGTTCTTC. Full variable domain (remainder filled in from reference TRBV19 and TRBJ2-1): DGGITQSPKYLFRKEGQNVTLSCEQNLNHDAMYWYRQDPGQGLRLIYYSQIVNDFQKGDIAEGYSVSREKKESFPLTVTSAQKNPTAFYLCASSIDGSGSYNEQFFGPGTRLTVL.

This clonotype was counted many times. The chain employs TRBV6-2 or TRBV6-3 and TRBJ2-6; D gene unclear. Trimming pared 6 bases from V and 0 bases from J, leaving 3 bases between. The germline CDR1 and CDR2 sequences are MNHEY and SVGEGT. The CDR3 covers 13 residues. The DNA for the CDR3 is TGTGCCAGCAGGAGCTCTGGGGCCAACGTCCTGACTTTC. It yields the protein CASRSSGANVLTF.

This clonotype was seen ten or more times. This chain joins TRBV12-3 or TRBV12-4 and TRBJ2-3; D is undetermined. This CDR3 spans 13 amino acids. Trimming left V 4 bases short and J 6 bases short, with 11 bases between. The CDR3 nucleotides read TGTGCCAGCAGTTCTGAATGGGTGGATACGCAGTATTTT. It codes for CASSSEWVDTQYF.

The V and J genes are TRBV24-1 and TRBJ2-1, with 13 bases aligning to TRBD2. Germline V gives CDR1 KGHDR, CDR2 SFDVKD. This CDR3 spans 16 amino acids. With 3 bases clipped from V and 8 bases from J, the junction kept 6 bases outside the gene matches. CDR3 DNA: TGTGCCACCAGTGATCTGGGACTAGCGGGAACCTATGAGCAGTTCTTC. This translates into CATSDLGLAGTYEQFF.

The chain is built from TRBV29-1 and TRBJ1-1; 10 bases match TRBD1. The CDR3 spans 15 residues. After removal of 4 bases from V and 3 bases from J, the junction contained 8 bases not matched to a gene. CDR1 is SQVTM, CDR2 ANQGSEA, per germline. CDR3 in amino acids: CSVGRDGTGDTEAFF. CDR3 DNA: TGCAGCGTTGGGAGGGATGGGACAGGGGACACTGAAGCTTTCTTT.

A few counts support this clonotype. The J gene is TRBJ2-5, the V gene TRBV19; TRBD1 matches at 9 bases. Germline lookup yields CDR1 LNHDA and CDR2 SQIVND (reference sequence). J lost 4 bases, V lost 9 bases, and 12 bases had no gene match. This CDR3 region has 15 residues. The CDR3: CASASDRGFSETQYF. The CDR3 DNA sequence: TGTGCCAGCGCTTCGGACAGGGGATTTTCAGAGACCCAGTACTTC. The entire variable domain, with the rest obtained from reference TRBV19 and TRBJ2-5, is as follows: DGGITQSPKYLFRKEGQNVTLSCEQNLNHDAMYWYRQDPGQGLRLIYYSQIVNDFQKGDIAEGYSVSREKKESFPLTVTSAQKNPTAFYLCASASDRGFSETQYFGPGTRLLVL.

V gene TRBV7-2 combines with J gene TRBJ2-1; tentatively, D is TRBD1 or TRBD2 (5 bases each). Germline loops: CDR1 SGHTA, CDR2 FQGNSA. This CDR3 comprises 15 residues. Deletions cut 4 bases from V and 6 bases from J, with 16 bases between. The CDR3 nucleotides read TGTGCCAGCAGCTCTACCGGGGACCGAATCAATGAGCAGTTCTTC. It translates to CASSSTGDRINEQFF.

This chain joins TRBV5-6 and TRBJ1-6; a possible D gene is TRBD1 (6 bases). The CDR3 sequence is 17 residues long. CDR1 and CDR2 (germline): SGHDT, YYEEEE. Trimming cost V 2 bases and J 3 bases, with 15 bases left between them. The CDR3 DNA reads TGTGCCAGCAGCTTCGGTCAGGGGTCCTTCTATAATTCACCCCTCCACTTT. As protein: CASSFGQGSFYNSPLHF.

The chain employs TRBV10-3 and TRBJ2-7; D may be TRBD1 (6 bases). This CDR3 comprises 14 residues. The ends were cut back, 7 bases at V and 9 bases at J, with 22 bases in the middle. CDR1 is ENHRY, CDR2 SYGVKD, per germline. The CDR3 bases are TGTGCCATCACCGCTAGCCCTGACAGGTCGGGGCAGTACTTC. Translation: CAITASPDRSGQYF.

The V gene is TRBV20-1, the J gene TRBJ2-1, with D possibly being TRBD2 (6 bases). This CDR3 has 15 amino acids. V shed 4 bases and J shed 5 bases, with 18 bases lying between them. The V gene's germline CDR1 is DFQATT and CDR2 SNEGSKA (reference sequence). Here the CDR3 DNA reads TGCAGTGCTATCTCGTGGCGGGCGGGGCACAATGAGCAGTTCTTC. Its protein is CSAISWRAGHNEQFF.

The chain recombines TRBV6-1 with TRBJ1-1; maybe TRBD1 (5 bases). Germline CDR1 and CDR2: MNHNS and SASEGT. The ends were cut back, 6 bases at V and 8 bases at J, with 13 bases in the middle. CDR3 length equals 12 residues. The CDR3 loop is CASSERGIEAFF. In nucleotides, the CDR3 is TGTGCCAGCAGCGAACGGGGGATAGAAGCTTTCTTT.

This clonotype occurred a few times. This CDR3 reads CSATLAGAYTDTQYF. CDR3 bases: TGCAGTGCCACCCTGGCGGGAGCCTACACAGATACGCAGTATTTT. J is TRBJ2-3 and V is TRBV20-1; TRBD2 agrees at 7 bases. Trimming cost V 6 bases and J 2 bases; bases outside gene matches: 11. Per germline, CDR1 DFQATT and CDR2 SNEGSKA (reference sequence). The CDR3 is 15 amino acids.

The chain carries TRBV28 and TRBJ2-3, with 9 bases identical to TRBD2. Looked up from germline, CDR1 is MDHEN and CDR2 is SYDVKM. CDR3 length: 15 amino acids. V lost 6 bases and J lost 2; bases outside the gene matches: 6. The CDR3 nucleotides read TGTGCCAGCAGCCCCCGGACTAGCGACACAGATACGCAGTATTTT. It is translated as CASSPRTSDTDTQYF. The complete variable domain, with remaining parts taken from reference TRBV28 and TRBJ2-3, reads DVKVTQSSRYLVKRTGEKVFLECVQDMDHENMFWYRQDPGLGLRLIYFSYDVKMKEKGDIPEGYSVSREKKERFSLILESASTNQTSMYLCASSPRTSDTDTQYFGPGTRLTVL.

This clonotype was observed a few times. The J gene is TRBJ2-7, the V gene TRBV7-6; maybe TRBD2 (6 bases). V lost 5 bases and J 0 bases, leaving 17 bases between the germline ends. Germline V lookup: CDR1 SGHVS, CDR2 FNYEAQ. CDR3 length: 16 amino acids. CDR3 in DNA: TGTGCCAGCAGCCAAAACCCTTGGACTACCTCCTACGAGCAGTACTTC. Its translation: CASSQNPWTTSYEQYF.

This clonotype turned up a few times. The chain uses TRBV5-1 and TRBJ2-6; possibly TRBD1 or TRBD2 for D (6 bases each). Germline V gene lookup returns CDR1 SGHRS and CDR2 YFSETQ. V was shortened by 1 base and J by 2 bases, with 13 bases between the two germline ends. This CDR3 region has 17 residues. CDR3 residues: CASSLYSGGPGANVLTF. CDR3 in DNA: TGCGCCAGCAGCTTGTACTCCGGGGGCCCTGGGGCCAACGTCCTGACTTTC.

The V and J genes are TRBV6-6 and TRBJ1-1; D perhaps matches TRBD1 (5 bases). Trimming removed 2 bases at V and 10 bases at J, with 11 bases between. Germline V gene lookup returns CDR1 MNHNY and CDR2 SVGAGI (reference sequence). The CDR3 contains 12 residues. The CDR3 protein is CASSYPVRGAFF. DNA for the CDR3: TGTGCCAGCAGTTACCCCGTGAGGGGAGCTTTCTTT.

The chain combines TRBV18 with TRBJ1-1; TRBD1 is a possible D gene (5 bases). Germline CDR1 KGHSH, CDR2 LQKENI. V lost 1 base and J 3 bases, leaving 15 bases between the germline ends. This CDR3 spans 16 amino acids. CDR3 sequence reads: CASSPLGTGGDTEAFF. CDR3 bases: TGTGCCAGCTCACCACTCGGTACGGGGGGAGACACTGAAGCTTTCTTT.

This clonotype was recorded only once. This chain links TRBV11-2 with TRBJ1-1; the D is unclear. V lost 7 bases and J 4 bases, leaving 19 bases between the germline ends. Germline loops: CDR1 SGHAT, CDR2 FQNNGV. CDR3 length: 15 residues. CDR3 region: CASTLNRRTSTEAFF. The CDR3 nucleotides read TGTGCCAGCACCCTAAACAGAAGGACGAGCACTGAAGCTTTCTTT.

This clonotype was observed a handful of times. The chain recombines TRBV6-6 with TRBJ2-3; D might be TRBD1 or TRBD2, each matching 5 bases. This CDR3 spans 17 amino acids. The V end was cut by 7 bases, the J end by 0 bases, with 20 bases between. Germline CDR1 MNHNY, CDR2 SVGAGI (reference sequence). The CDR3 DNA follows: TGTGCCAGCAACCAAAACCGACGGGGCTCTAGCACAGATACGCAGTATTTT. Translating gives CASNQNRRGSSTDTQYF.

This clonotype was seen ten or more times. The chain couples TRBV7-2 to TRBJ2-5, with D hard to call. Deletions cut 3 bases from V and 1 base from J, with 9 bases between. Per germline, CDR1 SGHTA and CDR2 FQGNSA. The CDR3 loop spans 14 amino acids. CDR3 protein: CASSFRLSQETQYF. CDR3 coding DNA: TGTGCCAGCAGCTTTCGACTCAGCCAAGAGACCCAGTACTTC.

Notes on this clonotype: One end of the junction fails to match germline, which may point to a read error. The chain employs TRBV7-6 and TRBJ2-2; a weak D match, TRBD1 (5 bases). Per the germline V gene, CDR1 is SGHVS and CDR2 is FNYEAQ. The CDR3 consists of 16 residues. Written as DNA, the CDR3 is TGTGCCAGCCGCTTAGGGGCTGGGACGAACACCGGGGAGCTGTTTTTT. Amino acids: CASRLGAGTNTGELFF.

The rearrangement uses TRBV12-3 or TRBV12-4 and TRBJ1-5, with 9 bases fitting TRBD1. This CDR3 has 14 amino acids. Losses at the gene ends were 6 bases for V and 7 bases for J; bases not matched to a gene: 7. The CDR3 DNA reads TGTGCCAGCAGAAAGGGGACAGGGCGACAGCCCCAGCATTTT. Translating gives CASRKGTGRQPQHF.

This clonotype was seen only a few times. V gene TRBV12-5 combines with J gene TRBJ1-4; a possible D gene is TRBD1 (6 bases). CDR1 is LGHNT and CDR2 is FRNRAP in the germline V gene. Trimming stripped 0 bases from V and 7 bases from J, with 9 bases between. This CDR3 contains 14 residues. In DNA, the CDR3 is TGTGCTAGTGGTTTGGTAGGGGGGGGTGAAAAACTGTTTTTT. It encodes CASGLVGGGEKLFF.